This is a list of T cell receptor beta chains from one sample in a study of blood T cell repertoires in COVID-19. Some clones are missing from TCRdb's copy, which holds only in-frame ones; the method was immunoSEQ multiplex PCR. Altogether 29,000 or so clones are present, roughly nine tenths being singletons, with the ten largest covering approximately 9.9%. Sample: peripheral blood. Receptor source: a human donor in a cohort sampled during active COVID-19. Each CDR3 is given with its conserved first and last residue. The order of the fields is CDR3 protein, D gene, V gene. The D gene is left open where the match is weak.

CASSLGGGRANYGYTF | NA | TRBV7-8
CASSPSEGAADGYTF | TRBD1 | TRBV18
CASSVEAGLAYYTQYF | TRBD2 | TRBV9
CASSSRGLAGGPETQYF | TRBD2 | TRBV7-3
CASSLVGTGASSYNSPLHF | TRBD1 | TRBV7-2
CAISEREAHSGNTIYF | NA | TRBV10-3
CASSSAPTVGTGELFF | NA | TRBV7-8
CASSADQGAAFF | TRBD1 | TRBV28
CASSLVGTGAYEQYF | TRBD1 | TRBV7-2
CASSFNGGANEQFF | TRBD2 | TRBV11-3
CASSLAGGQGYNEQFF | TRBD1 | TRBV5-6
CASSGLAAQETQYF | TRBD2 | TRBV10-1
CASSLLGGEETQYF | NA | TRBV19
CASSSIAGVGTDTQYF | TRBD2 | TRBV7-6
CASSLLSRASQYF | NA | TRBV14
CASSLGTVQKETQHF | NA | TRBV11-2
CASSDFGTAIFTF | TRBD1 | TRBV6-1
CASSFAVAYVSRSYNEQFF | NA | TRBV5-5
CSVADSLNQPQHF | NA | TRBV29-1
CASSIGTTTYEQYF | TRBD2 | TRBV19
CASCRGAVSYEQYF | NA | TRBV6-5
CASSMGQGDTQPQHF | TRBD1 | TRBV19
CASSRLGGAESTDTQYF | NA | TRBV4-2
CASSYSIGVYGYTF | NA | TRBV6-2/TRBV6-3
CASSLVGQGGGELFF | NA | TRBV7-2
CASRGTGGRYTGELFF | TRBD1 | TRBV4-3
CASSLQGSEQYF | NA | TRBV5-1
CASSQDDRGYTF | NA | TRBV14
CASSISSGDYNEQFF | TRBD2 | TRBV19
CSVEGQGPYEQYF | TRBD1 | TRBV29-1
CASSFGGAVDTQYF | TRBD2 | TRBV7-3
CASSLSGGVYNEQFF | TRBD2 | TRBV11-1
CASSHTPYDRGGNEQFF | TRBD1 | TRBV6-6